This TCR beta chain originates from a study of CD8+ T cells in alopecia areata. Study summary: Tofacitinib was taken orally by treated patients, and the dose was 5 to 10 mg twice daily. People stayed on tofacitinib for 6 to 18 months, then stopped the drug for 6 months.

Study results and caveats: Resident alphabeta T-cell populations of normal skin are likewise subject to sequencing in scalp samples.

cDNA reverse transcribed from extracted RNA served as the sequencing template. Profiling relied on immunoSEQ multiplex PCR, and the TCRdb table lists in-frame clones only, not all of them. The data hold 110,000 to 150,000 clones, with around 60% observed a single time. A note on this clone: The antigen remains unidentified.

Germline V CDR1 and CDR2: MNHEY, SMNVEV (reference sequence). V was pared by 6 bases and J by 2 bases, with 10 bases between. The CDR3 covers 13 residues. The TCR originated in a human donor with alopecia areata. The sequencing used CD4+ T cells sorted from blood, collected at week 0. The V call is TRBV27, the J call TRBJ1-2; D perhaps matches TRBD1 (6 bases). The CDR3 sequence is CASSGGANYGYTF. CDR3 nucleotide sequence: TGTGCCAGCAGCGGGGGGGCCAACTATGGCTACACCTTC.